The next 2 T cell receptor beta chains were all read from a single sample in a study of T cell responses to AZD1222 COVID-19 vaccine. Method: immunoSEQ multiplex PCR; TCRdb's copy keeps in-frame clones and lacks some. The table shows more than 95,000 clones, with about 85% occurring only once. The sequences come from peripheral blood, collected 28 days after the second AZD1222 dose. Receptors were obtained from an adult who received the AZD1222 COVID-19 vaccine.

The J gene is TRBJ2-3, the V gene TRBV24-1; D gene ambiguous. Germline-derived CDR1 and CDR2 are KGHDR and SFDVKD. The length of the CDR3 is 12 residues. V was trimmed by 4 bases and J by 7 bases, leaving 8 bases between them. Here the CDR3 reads CATSDPVHTQYF. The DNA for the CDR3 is TGTGCCACCAGTGACCCCGTTCATACGCAGTATTTT.

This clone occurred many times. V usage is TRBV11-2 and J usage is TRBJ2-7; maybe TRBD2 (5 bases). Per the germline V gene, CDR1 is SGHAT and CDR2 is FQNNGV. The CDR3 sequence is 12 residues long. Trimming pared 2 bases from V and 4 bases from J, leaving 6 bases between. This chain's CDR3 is CASSLSGYEQYF. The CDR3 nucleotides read TGTGCCAGCAGCTTAAGCGGATACGAGCAGTACTTC.